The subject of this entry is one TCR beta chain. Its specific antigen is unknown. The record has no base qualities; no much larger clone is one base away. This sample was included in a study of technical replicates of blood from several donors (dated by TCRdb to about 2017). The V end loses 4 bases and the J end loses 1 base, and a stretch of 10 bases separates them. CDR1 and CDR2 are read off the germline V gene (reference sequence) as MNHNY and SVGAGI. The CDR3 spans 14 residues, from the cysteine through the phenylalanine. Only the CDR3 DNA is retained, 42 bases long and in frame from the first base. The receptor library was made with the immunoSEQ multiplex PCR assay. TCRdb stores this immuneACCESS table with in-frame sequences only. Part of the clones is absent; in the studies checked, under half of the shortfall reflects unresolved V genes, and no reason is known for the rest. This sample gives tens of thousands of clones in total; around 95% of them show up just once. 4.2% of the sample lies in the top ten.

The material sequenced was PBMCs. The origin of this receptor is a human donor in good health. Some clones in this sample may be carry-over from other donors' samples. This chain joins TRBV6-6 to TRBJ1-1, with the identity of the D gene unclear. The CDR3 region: CASSSGIPNTEAFF. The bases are TGTGCCAGCAGTTCAGGAATACCGAACACTGAAGCTTTCTTT.